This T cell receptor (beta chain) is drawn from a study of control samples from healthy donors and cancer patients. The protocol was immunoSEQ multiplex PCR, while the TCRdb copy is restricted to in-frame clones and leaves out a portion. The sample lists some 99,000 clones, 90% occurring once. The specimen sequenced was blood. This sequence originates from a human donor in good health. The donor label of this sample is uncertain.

The CDR3 DNA is TGTGCCAGCAGCCAAGAGACTGTGGGGGGCTACACCTTC. Amino acid sequence: CASSQETVGGYTF. The chain combines TRBV14 with TRBJ1-2, with unresolved D. The ends were cut back, 0 bases at V and 8 bases at J, with 10 bases in the middle. The CDR3 is 13 amino acids. Germline values: CDR1 SGHDN, CDR2 FVKESK.